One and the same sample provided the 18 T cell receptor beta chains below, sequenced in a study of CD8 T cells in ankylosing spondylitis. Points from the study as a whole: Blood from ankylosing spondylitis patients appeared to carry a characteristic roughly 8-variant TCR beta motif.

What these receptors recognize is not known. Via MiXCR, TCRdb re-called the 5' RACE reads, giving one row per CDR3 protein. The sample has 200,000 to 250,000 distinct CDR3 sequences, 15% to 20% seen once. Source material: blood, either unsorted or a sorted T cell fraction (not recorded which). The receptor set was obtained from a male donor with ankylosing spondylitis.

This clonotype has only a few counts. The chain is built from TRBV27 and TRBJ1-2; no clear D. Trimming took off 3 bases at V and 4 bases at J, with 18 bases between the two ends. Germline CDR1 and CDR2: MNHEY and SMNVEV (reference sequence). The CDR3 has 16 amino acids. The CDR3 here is CASSFGPTGSPYGYTF. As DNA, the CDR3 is TGTGCCAGCAGTTTTGGGCCCACGGGGAGTCCCTATGGCTACACCTTC.

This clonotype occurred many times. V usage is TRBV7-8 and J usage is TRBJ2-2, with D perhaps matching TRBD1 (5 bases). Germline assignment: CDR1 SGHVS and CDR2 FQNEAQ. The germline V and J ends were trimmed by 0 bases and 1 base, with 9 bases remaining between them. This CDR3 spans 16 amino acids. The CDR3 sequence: CASSLAAGMNTGELFF. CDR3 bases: TGTGCCAGCAGCTTAGCTGCAGGGATGAACACCGGGGAGCTGTTTTTT. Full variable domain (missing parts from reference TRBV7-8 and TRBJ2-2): GAGVSQSPRYKVAKRGQDVALRCDPISGHVSLFWYQQALGQGPEFLTYFQNEAQLDKSGLPSDRFFAERPEGSVSTLKIQRTQQEDSAVYLCASSLAAGMNTGELFFGEGSRLTVL.

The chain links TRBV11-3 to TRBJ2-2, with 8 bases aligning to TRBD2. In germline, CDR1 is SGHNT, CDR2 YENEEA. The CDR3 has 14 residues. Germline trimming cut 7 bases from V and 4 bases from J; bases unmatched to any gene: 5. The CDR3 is CASTTAGGTGELFF. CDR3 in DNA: TGTGCCAGCACGACGGCGGGGGGCACCGGGGAGCTGTTTTTT.

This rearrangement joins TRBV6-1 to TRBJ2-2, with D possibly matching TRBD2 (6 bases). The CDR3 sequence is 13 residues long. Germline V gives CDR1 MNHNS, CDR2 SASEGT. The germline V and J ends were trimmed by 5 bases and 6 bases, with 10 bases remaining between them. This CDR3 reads CASSKGGSGELFF. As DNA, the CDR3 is TGTGCCAGCAGTAAAGGAGGGTCCGGGGAGCTGTTTTTT.

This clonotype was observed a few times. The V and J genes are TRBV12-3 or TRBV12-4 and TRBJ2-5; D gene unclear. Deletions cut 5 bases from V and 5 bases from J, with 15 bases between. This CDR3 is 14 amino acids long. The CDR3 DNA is TGTGCCAGCAGTCCCCCACCCGCGCGCGAGACCCAGTACTTC. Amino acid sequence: CASSPPPARETQYF.

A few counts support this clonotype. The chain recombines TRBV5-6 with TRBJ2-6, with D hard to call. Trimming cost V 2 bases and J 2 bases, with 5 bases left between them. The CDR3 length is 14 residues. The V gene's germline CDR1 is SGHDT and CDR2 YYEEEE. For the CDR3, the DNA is TGTGCCAGCAGCTTCCCAACTGGGGCCAACGTCCTGACTTTC. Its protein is CASSFPTGANVLTF.

As DNA, the CDR3 is TGTGCCAGCAGCCAGGGGGTTGACACTGAAGCTTTCTTT. The encoded protein is CASSQGVDTEAFF. The chain links TRBV11-2 to TRBJ1-1; 7 nucleotides align to TRBD1. Germline values: CDR1 SGHAT, CDR2 FQNNGV. With 5 bases clipped from V and 3 bases from J, the junction kept 3 bases outside the gene matches. The CDR3 runs to 13 residues. Looking up the rest from reference TRBV11-2 and TRBJ1-1 gives the full variable domain: EAGVAQSPRYKIIEKRQSVAFWCNPISGHATLYWYQQILGQGPKLLIQFQNNGVVDDSQLPKDRFSAERLKGVDSTLKIQPAKLEDSAVYLCASSQGVDTEAFFGQGTRLTVV.

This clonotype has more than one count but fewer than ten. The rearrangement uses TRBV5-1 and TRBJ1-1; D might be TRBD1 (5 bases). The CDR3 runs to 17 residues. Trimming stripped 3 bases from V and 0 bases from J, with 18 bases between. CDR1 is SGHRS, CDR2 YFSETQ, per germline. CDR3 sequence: CASSWGTDYTMNTEAFF. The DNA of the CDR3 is TGCGCCAGCAGCTGGGGGACCGACTATACCATGAACACTGAAGCTTTCTTT.

The CDR3 region has the DNA TGTGCCAGCAGCTTAGATAGGGCGGGGGGCAAAGCTACCTACGAGCAGTACTTC. As protein: CASSLDRAGGKATYEQYF. The V call is TRBV11-1, the J call TRBJ2-7; 8 bases align to TRBD2. With V trimmed by 1 base and J by 2 bases, 13 bases remained unmatched. CDR3 length equals 18 residues. Germline V gives CDR1 SGHAT, CDR2 FQDESV (reference sequence).

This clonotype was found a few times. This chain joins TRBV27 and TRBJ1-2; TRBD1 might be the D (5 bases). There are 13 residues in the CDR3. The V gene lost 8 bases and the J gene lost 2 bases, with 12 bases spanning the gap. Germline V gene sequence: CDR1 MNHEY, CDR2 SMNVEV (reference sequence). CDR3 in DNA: TGTGCCAGCGGCCCAGGGAGAAACTATGGCTACACCTTC. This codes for CASGPGRNYGYTF.

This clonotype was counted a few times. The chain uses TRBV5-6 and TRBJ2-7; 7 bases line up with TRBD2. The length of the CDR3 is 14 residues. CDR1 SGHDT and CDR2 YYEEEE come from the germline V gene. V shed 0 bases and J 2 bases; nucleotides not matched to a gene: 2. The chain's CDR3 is CASSLELAPYEQYF. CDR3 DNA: TGTGCCAGCAGCTTGGAACTAGCGCCCTACGAGCAGTACTTC.

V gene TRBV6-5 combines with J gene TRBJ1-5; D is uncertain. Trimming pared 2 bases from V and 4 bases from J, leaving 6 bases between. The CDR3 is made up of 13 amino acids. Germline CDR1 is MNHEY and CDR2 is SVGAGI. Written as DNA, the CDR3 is TGTGCCAGCAGTTACGACGGGAATCAGCCCCAGCATTTT. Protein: CASSYDGNQPQHF.

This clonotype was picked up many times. The CDR3 nucleotides read TGTGCCAGCAAACACCTTAATCAGCCCCAGCATTTT. Residues: CASKHLNQPQHF. The rearrangement links TRBV12-3 or TRBV12-4 to TRBJ1-5; D gene unclear. The CDR3 contains 12 residues. Trimming took 7 bases from V and 4 from J, leaving 8 bases between them.

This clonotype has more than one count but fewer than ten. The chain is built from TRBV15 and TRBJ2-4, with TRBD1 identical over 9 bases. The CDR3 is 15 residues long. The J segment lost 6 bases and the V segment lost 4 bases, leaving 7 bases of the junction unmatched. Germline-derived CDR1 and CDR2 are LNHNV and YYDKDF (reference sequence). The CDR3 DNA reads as TGTGCCACCAGCATTGGACAGGGGACGAGAAACATTCAGTACTTC. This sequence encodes CATSIGQGTRNIQYF.

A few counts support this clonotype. In DNA, the CDR3 is TGTGCCATCAGTGGAGCTGGGGGGGGGGCAATCTACAATGAGCAGTTCTTC. Protein sequence: CAISGAGGGAIYNEQFF. V and J are TRBV10-3 and TRBJ2-1; possible D gene TRBD2, 7 bases. Trimming cost V 4 bases and J 3 bases, with 19 bases left between them. The germline gives CDR1 ENHRY, CDR2 SYGVKD. CDR3 length: 17 amino acids.

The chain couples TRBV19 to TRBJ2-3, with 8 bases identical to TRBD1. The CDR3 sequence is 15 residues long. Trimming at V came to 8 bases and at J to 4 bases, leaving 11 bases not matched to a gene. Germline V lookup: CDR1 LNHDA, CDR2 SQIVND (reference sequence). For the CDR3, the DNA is TGTGCCAGTTCTGGAGGGCAGGGGGCGGCAGATACGCAGTATTTT. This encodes CASSGGQGAADTQYF. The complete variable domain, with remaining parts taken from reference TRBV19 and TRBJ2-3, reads DGGITQSPKYLFRKEGQNVTLSCEQNLNHDAMYWYRQDPGQGLRLIYYSQIVNDFQKGDIAEGYSVSREKKESFPLTVTSAQKNPTAFYLCASSGGQGAADTQYFGPGTRLTVL.

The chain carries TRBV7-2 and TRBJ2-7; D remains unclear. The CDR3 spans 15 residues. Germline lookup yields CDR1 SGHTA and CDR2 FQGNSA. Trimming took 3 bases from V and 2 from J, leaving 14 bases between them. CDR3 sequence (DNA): TGTGCCAGCAGCTTTTTTCTGGGTCCAACCTACGAGCAGTACTTC. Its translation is CASSFFLGPTYEQYF. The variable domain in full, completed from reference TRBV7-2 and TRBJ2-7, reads GAGVSQSPSNKVTEKGKDVELRCDPISGHTALYWYRQSLGQGLEFLIYFQGNSAPDKSGLPSDRFSAERTGGSVSTLTIQRTQQEDSAVYLCASSFFLGPTYEQYFGPGTRLTVT.

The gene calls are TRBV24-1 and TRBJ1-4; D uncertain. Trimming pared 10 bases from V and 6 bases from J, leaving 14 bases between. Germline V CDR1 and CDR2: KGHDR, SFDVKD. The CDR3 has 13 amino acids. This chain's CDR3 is CATALSGDEKLFF. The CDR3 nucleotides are TGTGCCACGGCCCTCTCCGGAGATGAAAAACTGTTTTTT.